This T cell receptor beta chain came from a study of T cell changes during pregnancy in multiple sclerosis. Assay: immunoSEQ multiplex PCR; the TCRdb copy retains only in-frame clones and omits some. This sample has some 89,000 clones; 85% to 95% occur once, and the top ten carry 2% to 3%. Germline values: CDR1 SEHNR, CDR2 FQNEAQ (reference sequence). The CDR3 spans 15 residues. V gave up 2 bases and J gave up 0 bases; unmatched junction bases: 2. The sample here was peripheral blood, taken in the third trimester of pregnancy. The source is a female donor with multiple sclerosis, enrolled in a pregnancy study. The genes are TRBV7-9 and TRBJ2-3; 7 nucleotides match TRBD1. This CDR3 is CASSLPGQSTDTQYF. The CDR3 nucleotides read TGTGCCAGCAGCTTACCGGGACAGAGCACAGATACGCAGTATTTT.